The rows below give T cell receptor beta chains drawn from one sample of a study of identical twins. TCRdb re-called the 5' RACE reads with MiXCR, one entry per CDR3 protein. The sample lists hundreds of thousands of distinct CDR3 sequences, roughly a quarter seen once, with about 3% in the top ten. This sample also appeared in a second study, on T cells expressing NK-cell markers.

The sequencing sample was made of CD4+ T cells sorted from blood. These receptors all stem from a woman younger than 30 in good health. Both conserved end residues are part of each CDR3. D genes are given only for firm matches. Size values are once, few and many counts, or a class for expanded clones, and some rows have none.

size: few
D: .
V: TRBV5-5
length: 14
J: TRBJ1-2
DNA: TGTGCCAGCAGCTCGTGGGACCCAGAATATGGCTACACCTTC
CDR3: CASSSWDPEYGYTF

size: many
D: .
V: TRBV7-2
length: 12
J: TRBJ2-2
DNA: TGTGCCAGCAGCTTAGATCGGAGGGAGCTGTTTTTT
CDR3: CASSLDRRELFF

size: .
D: TRBD2
V: TRBV20-1
length: 14
J: TRBJ2-5
DNA: TGCAGTGCTATGGGACTAGCGGGGTGGGAGACCCAGTACTTC
CDR3: CSAMGLAGWETQYF

size: .
D: .
V: TRBV20-1
length: 11
J: TRBJ2-7
DNA: TGCAGTGCGCTCTCTTCGAACGAGCAGTACTTC
CDR3: CSALSSNEQYF

size: few
D: .
V: TRBV15
length: 15
J: TRBJ2-7
DNA: TGTGCCACCAGCAGTTCTTTCGGGGTCTCCTACGAGCAGTACTTC
CDR3: CATSSSFGVSYEQYF

size: .
D: .
V: TRBV29-1
length: 13
J: TRBJ2-5
DNA: TGCAGCGTTGATTTAAGGGTCCAAGAGACCCAGTACTTC
CDR3: CSVDLRVQETQYF

size: .
D: .
V: TRBV7-2
length: 15
J: TRBJ2-7
DNA: TGTGCCAGCAGCATCGTCTCCGGGACGGCCTTCGAGCAGTACTTC
CDR3: CASSIVSGTAFEQYF

size: .
D: .
V: TRBV9
length: 11
J: TRBJ2-7
DNA: TGTGCCAGCAGCGTAGGGGACGAGCAGTACTTC
CDR3: CASSVGDEQYF

size: few
D: .
V: TRBV15
length: 16
J: TRBJ1-6
DNA: TGTGCCACCAGCAGAGATCGTACGGGGCCGGGTTCACCCCTCCACTTT
CDR3: CATSRDRTGPGSPLHF

size: few
D: .
V: TRBV12-3/TRBV12-4
length: 12
J: TRBJ1-2
DNA: TGTGCCAGCAGTTTCTCAGGGGATGGCTACACCTTC
CDR3: CASSFSGDGYTF

size: .
D: TRBD2
V: TRBV11-2
length: 18
J: TRBJ2-1
DNA: TGTGCCAGCAGCTTTCCACCTATAGCGGGACTCTCCTACAATGAGCAGTTCTTC
CDR3: CASSFPPIAGLSYNEQFF

size: .
D: .
V: TRBV6-2/TRBV6-3
length: 14
J: TRBJ2-7
DNA: TGTGCCAGCAGTTACTCGGACAGCTCCTACGAGCAGTACTTC
CDR3: CASSYSDSSYEQYF

size: .
D: .
V: TRBV5-1
length: 18
J: TRBJ2-6
DNA: TGCGCCAGCAGCGTGGACGGGGCCCTCGACTCTGGGGCCAACGTCCTGACTTTC
CDR3: CASSVDGALDSGANVLTF

size: .
D: .
V: TRBV20-1
length: 12
J: TRBJ2-5
DNA: TGCAGTGCCCAGGGGGGCCAAGAGACCCAGTACTTC
CDR3: CSAQGGQETQYF

size: .
D: .
V: TRBV12-3/TRBV12-4
length: 12
J: TRBJ1-1
DNA: TGTGCCAGCAGTTTTAGAACAGCTGAAGCTTTCTTT
CDR3: CASSFRTAEAFF

size: few
D: .
V: TRBV2
length: 14
J: TRBJ1-4
DNA: TGTGCCAGCAGCGGGGACACAGCTAATGAAAAACTGTTTTTT
CDR3: CASSGDTANEKLFF

size: few
D: .
V: TRBV24-1
length: 12
J: TRBJ2-2
DNA: TGTGCCACCACCCCACCGTCCGGGGAGCTGTTTTTT
CDR3: CATTPPSGELFF

size: .
D: .
V: TRBV7-2
length: 16
J: TRBJ2-2
DNA: TGTGCCAGCAGCCCACGACTGGGAACGAACACCGGGGAGCTGTTTTTT
CDR3: CASSPRLGTNTGELFF

size: .
D: TRBD2
V: TRBV4-3
length: 16
J: TRBJ2-1
DNA: TGCGCCAGCAGCCAAGATCCGGGACTAGCGTACAATGAGCAGTTCTTC
CDR3: CASSQDPGLAYNEQFF

size: few
D: TRBD2
V: TRBV6-2/TRBV6-3
length: 16
J: TRBJ2-1
DNA: TGTGCCAGCGAGGGACGGACTAGCGGGAGGCGAGGTGAGCAGTTCTTC
CDR3: CASEGRTSGRRGEQFF

size: few
D: .
V: TRBV6-5
length: 12
J: TRBJ2-7
DNA: TGTGCCAGCAGTGGCAGGGATGGCGAGCAGTACTTC
CDR3: CASSGRDGEQYF

size: few
D: TRBD1
V: TRBV20-1
length: 15
J: TRBJ1-1
DNA: TGCAGTGCTAGGACAGGGGGCGCTTTCGGTACTGAAGCTTTCTTT
CDR3: CSARTGGAFGTEAFF

size: .
D: TRBD2
V: TRBV7-9
length: 15
J: TRBJ2-1
DNA: TGTGCCAGCAGCCCCGGGACTAGCATTATGGGTGAGCAGTTCTTC
CDR3: CASSPGTSIMGEQFF

size: few
D: TRBD2
V: TRBV15
length: 12
J: TRBJ2-1
DNA: TGTGCCACCAGCAGAGATCAGCGGGAGGAGTTCTTC
CDR3: CATSRDQREEFF

size: .
D: TRBD2
V: TRBV7-9
length: 15
J: TRBJ2-1
DNA: TGTGCCAGCAGCCCAGTAGCGGGCTATTACAATGAGCAGTTCTTC
CDR3: CASSPVAGYYNEQFF

size: .
D: .
V: TRBV5-1
length: 13
J: TRBJ1-1
DNA: TGCGCCAGCAGATTCGACGGGAACACTGAAGCTTTCTTT
CDR3: CASRFDGNTEAFF

size: .
D: .
V: TRBV15
length: 16
J: TRBJ2-1
DNA: TGTGCCACCAGCCCCCGTAGGAGTAGCGGACACAATGAGCAGTTCTTC
CDR3: CATSPRRSSGHNEQFF

size: .
D: TRBD2
V: TRBV29-1
length: 13
J: TRBJ2-2
DNA: TGCAGCGTTACTAGCGGGAACGCCGGGGAGCTGTTTTTT
CDR3: CSVTSGNAGELFF

size: .
D: .
V: TRBV10-2
length: 12
J: TRBJ2-1
DNA: TGCGCCAGCAGCGGCTCGGGGCTTCCGCAGTTCTTC
CDR3: CASSGSGLPQFF

size: .
D: TRBD1
V: TRBV5-1
length: 13
J: TRBJ2-1
DNA: TGCGCCAGCAGCGTGGACAGGGCCAATGAGCAGTTCTTC
CDR3: CASSVDRANEQFF

size: once
D: .
V: TRBV11-1
length: 12
J: TRBJ1-2
DNA: TGTGCCAGCACCAATTACCAGTCCGGCTACACCTTC
CDR3: CASTNYQSGYTF

size: few
D: .
V: TRBV12-3/TRBV12-4
length: 11
J: TRBJ1-2
DNA: TGTGCCAGCAGTTTACAGGGGTCCTACACCTTC
CDR3: CASSLQGSYTF

size: .
D: .
V: TRBV5-1
length: 15
J: TRBJ1-4
DNA: TGCGCCAGCAGCGGCCAGGGAGGCATTAATGAAAAACTGTTTTTT
CDR3: CASSGQGGINEKLFF

size: few
D: TRBD2
V: TRBV6-4
length: 15
J: TRBJ2-4
DNA: TGTGCCAGCAGATTAGCGGGAGGCGCCAAAAACATTCAGTACTTC
CDR3: CASRLAGGAKNIQYF

size: .
D: .
V: TRBV5-1
length: 14
J: TRBJ2-1
DNA: TGCGCCAGCAGCGTCGACAGGAACTACAATGAGCAGTTCTTC
CDR3: CASSVDRNYNEQFF

size: few
D: TRBD2
V: TRBV6-2/TRBV6-3
length: 15
J: TRBJ2-1
DNA: TGTGCCAGCAGTTCCCCTGGCGGGAGGAGGCGTGAGCAGTTCTTC
CDR3: CASSSPGGRRREQFF

size: few
D: .
V: TRBV30
length: 13
J: TRBJ1-2
DNA: TGTGCCTGGAAGACCGGGACGCGGAGCGGCTACACCTTC
CDR3: CAWKTGTRSGYTF

size: few
D: TRBD2
V: TRBV30
length: 13
J: TRBJ2-7
DNA: TGTGCCTCGGGGCGAGCGGGGGCCAGGGCGCAGTACTTC
CDR3: CASGRAGARAQYF

size: few
D: TRBD2
V: TRBV20-1
length: 15
J: TRBJ2-1
DNA: TGCAGTGCTCCAAGCCAGCGGGGGAGGTGGGGTGAGCAGTTCTTC
CDR3: CSAPSQRGRWGEQFF

size: few
D: TRBD2
V: TRBV5-1
length: 18
J: TRBJ2-3
DNA: TGCGCCAGCAGCTTGGGAGGACTAGCGGGGGGGGTCACAGATACGCAGTATTTT
CDR3: CASSLGGLAGGVTDTQYF

size: .
D: TRBD2
V: TRBV3-1
length: 15
J: TRBJ2-1
DNA: TGTGCCAGCAGTCGGGGCCGGGGGGGCTACAATGAGCAGTTCTTC
CDR3: CASSRGRGGYNEQFF

size: .
D: TRBD2
V: TRBV3-1
length: 14
J: TRBJ2-2
DNA: TGTGCCAGCAGCCAACGCGGGGGAACCGGGGAGCTGTTTTTT
CDR3: CASSQRGGTGELFF

size: many
D: .
V: TRBV12-3/TRBV12-4
length: 15
J: TRBJ2-1
DNA: TGTGCCAGCAGTTTCGGGACTCCTTCCTACAATGAGCAGTTCTTC
CDR3: CASSFGTPSYNEQFF

size: .
D: TRBD2
V: TRBV6-1
length: 15
J: TRBJ2-2
DNA: TGTGCCAGCAGCCCACTAGCGTCGAACACCGGGGAGCTGTTTTTT
CDR3: CASSPLASNTGELFF

size: .
D: .
V: TRBV29-1
length: 11
J: TRBJ1-1
DNA: TGCAGCGTTCGGAGGGCGGCTGAAGCTTTCTTT
CDR3: CSVRRAAEAFF

size: .
D: .
V: TRBV25-1
length: 13
J: TRBJ2-1
DNA: TGTGCCAGCAGTGACCCGAGCGGACGTGAGCAGTTCTTC
CDR3: CASSDPSGREQFF

size: .
D: TRBD1
V: TRBV9
length: 17
J: TRBJ2-1
DNA: TGTGCCAGCAGCGTAGGGGAAGGGGACAGCTCCTACAATGAGCAGTTCTTC
CDR3: CASSVGEGDSSYNEQFF

size: .
D: .
V: TRBV4-2
length: 16
J: TRBJ2-5
DNA: TGTGCCAGCAGCCAAGGGGATGTGCCGTGGCAAGAGACCCAGTACTTC
CDR3: CASSQGDVPWQETQYF

size: .
D: .
V: TRBV29-1
length: 11
J: TRBJ2-3
DNA: TGCAGCGTGGGACGGACAGATACGCAGTATTTT
CDR3: CSVGRTDTQYF

size: .
D: .
V: TRBV20-1
length: 13
J: TRBJ2-3
DNA: TGCAGTGCTATTATCATTAGCACAGATACGCAGTATTTT
CDR3: CSAIIISTDTQYF

size: few
D: .
V: TRBV12-3/TRBV12-4
length: 15
J: TRBJ1-5
DNA: TGTGCCAGCAGTCTGACCGACGGGAGCAATCAGCCCCAGCATTTT
CDR3: CASSLTDGSNQPQHF

size: many
D: TRBD1
V: TRBV27
length: 16
J: TRBJ1-5
DNA: TGTGCCAGCAGACAAACACAGGGGTTGGGCAATCAGCCCCAGCATTTT
CDR3: CASRQTQGLGNQPQHF

size: .
D: .
V: TRBV20-1
length: 15
J: TRBJ2-1
DNA: TGCAGTGCTAGACACTACCAAGGAAAACACAATGAGCAGTTCTTC
CDR3: CSARHYQGKHNEQFF

size: few
D: TRBD2
V: TRBV20-1
length: 15
J: TRBJ2-7
DNA: TGCAGTGCTGCGGGGACTAGCGACTTAACCTACGAGCAGTACTTC
CDR3: CSAAGTSDLTYEQYF

size: once
D: TRBD2
V: TRBV9
length: 19
J: TRBJ2-7
DNA: TGTGCCAGCAGCGTAGTCCCGCAGGGAGGGATAGGAGCTTTGGACGAGCAGTACTTC
CDR3: CASSVVPQGGIGALDEQYF